A selection of T cell receptor beta chains follows, all from one sample in a study. TCRdb re-called the 5' RACE reads through MiXCR, storing one row per CDR3 protein. The sample shows 50,000 to 65,000 distinct CDR3 sequences, roughly 20% of them seen only once. Sequences were obtained from tumor-infiltrating Tregs sorted from the breast tumor. The receptors shown here come from a female donor with breast cancer. The CDR3 runs from the conserved cysteine through the conserved F or W. D genes are given only for firm matches. Part of the rows lack a size; the others show once, few, many or a class for expanded clones.

TRBV11-2	NA	NA	15	TRBJ2-7	CASNQEDAVLDEQYF	TGTGCCAGCAACCAAGAAGATGCTGTTCTGGACGAGCAGTACTTC
TRBV20-1	many	NA	14	TRBJ1-5	CSASSNRYNQPQHF	TGCAGTGCAAGTTCTAACAGGTACAATCAGCCCCAGCATTTT
TRBV5-1	NA	NA	15	TRBJ2-1	CASSLVAGSYNEQFF	TGCGCCAGCAGCTTGGTCGCGGGGTCCTACAATGAGCAGTTCTTC
TRBV5-4	NA	NA	15	TRBJ2-5	CASRSRTEVKETQYF	TGTGCCAGCAGATCTAGGACGGAGGTGAAAGAGACCCAGTACTTC
TRBV20-1	few	NA	13	TRBJ1-2	CSAPKTVNYGYTF	TGCAGTGCTCCTAAGACGGTTAACTATGGCTACACCTTC
TRBV4-1	many	NA	14	TRBJ1-2	CASSQDKGYHGYTF	TGCGCCAGCAGCCAAGATAAAGGGTACCATGGCTACACCTTC
TRBV6-5	many	NA	16	TRBJ2-1	CASSYSHPPENNEQFF	TGTGCCAGCAGTTACTCGCATCCCCCAGAAAACAATGAGCAGTTCTTC
TRBV5-8	NA	NA	12	TRBJ1-2	CASTPLAGGYTF	TGTGCCAGCACCCCTCTGGCGGGTGGCTACACCTTC
TRBV18	NA	NA	16	TRBJ2-2	CASSPARIVNTGELFF	TGTGCCAGCTCACCGGCTCGCATCGTAAACACCGGGGAGCTGTTTTTT
TRBV6-1	NA	TRBD2	16	TRBJ2-1	CASGDAGGILYNEQFF	TGTGCCAGCGGGGATGCGGGAGGGATTCTTTACAATGAGCAGTTCTTC
TRBV5-1	NA	NA	14	TRBJ2-1	CASSPGSRRNEQFF	TGCGCCAGCAGCCCCGGGTCCCGGCGGAATGAGCAGTTCTTC
TRBV20-1	few	NA	14	TRBJ2-2	CSARDPTATGELFF	TGCAGTGCTAGAGATCCGACAGCCACCGGGGAGCTGTTTTTT
TRBV12-3/TRBV12-4	NA	TRBD1	14	TRBJ1-2	CASSLDRGKSGYTF	TGTGCCAGCAGTTTGGACAGGGGGAAAAGTGGCTACACCTTC
TRBV4-3	many	NA	13	TRBJ1-2	CASSQDWGDGYTF	TGCGCCAGCAGCCAAGATTGGGGGGATGGCTACACCTTC
TRBV7-2	NA	TRBD2	15	TRBJ2-7	CASSLGSGSIYEQYF	TGTGCCAGCAGCTTAGGTAGCGGGAGTATATACGAGCAGTACTTC
TRBV20-1	many	NA	15	TRBJ2-3	CSAQTTRYNTDTQYF	TGCAGTGCTCAGACTACCAGATACAACACAGATACGCAGTATTTT
TRBV18	few	NA	15	TRBJ1-1	CASSLLGRQTTEAFF	TGTGCCAGCTCTCTCCTCGGGAGACAAACCACTGAAGCTTTCTTT
TRBV24-1	many	NA	13	TRBJ1-5	CATSDWRGQPQHF	TGTGCCACCAGTGATTGGCGGGGGCAGCCCCAGCATTTT
TRBV11-2	NA	NA	13	TRBJ2-1	CASSPAIGNEQFF	TGTGCCAGCAGTCCCGCCATCGGCAATGAGCAGTTCTTC
TRBV2	NA	TRBD1	14	TRBJ1-5	CASSVGGGNQPQHF	TGTGCCAGCAGTGTAGGGGGCGGCAATCAGCCCCAGCATTTT
TRBV7-2	many	TRBD1	16	TRBJ1-2	CASSPQGALANYGYTF	TGTGCCAGCAGCCCTCAGGGGGCCTTAGCTAACTATGGCTACACCTTC
TRBV29-1	few	NA	12	TRBJ2-2	CSVGSGVGELFF	TGCAGCGTTGGTTCCGGGGTCGGGGAGCTGTTTTTT
TRBV12-3/TRBV12-4	many	NA	14	TRBJ2-5	CASSPGHLKETQYF	TGTGCCAGCAGCCCGGGACATCTAAAAGAGACCCAGTACTTC
TRBV11-2	NA	NA	13	TRBJ1-2	CASSIGQLDGYTF	TGTGCCAGCAGCATTGGACAGCTGGATGGCTACACCTTC
TRBV29-1	NA	NA	13	TRBJ2-7	CSAVRSSTGEQYF	TGCAGCGCCGTTAGGAGTTCAACGGGAGAGCAGTACTTC
TRBV28	many	TRBD2	16	TRBJ2-5	CASSLLGGRSQETQYF	TGTGCCAGCAGTTTGTTGGGCGGGAGGTCCCAAGAGACCCAGTACTTC
TRBV10-2	many	NA	12	TRBJ2-3	CASLWERDTQYF	TGCGCCAGCTTGTGGGAGCGGGATACGCAGTATTTT
TRBV7-2	NA	NA	12	TRBJ2-1	CASSRSGPEQFF	TGTGCCAGCAGCCGCAGCGGGCCTGAGCAGTTCTTC
TRBV7-9	few	TRBD1	12	TRBJ1-5	CASSTGVQPQHF	TGTGCCAGCAGCACAGGGGTTCAGCCCCAGCATTTT
TRBV7-2	NA	NA	12	TRBJ2-3	CASSPSGDTQYF	TGTGCCAGCAGTCCCTCAGGAGATACGCAGTATTTT
TRBV12-3/TRBV12-4	many	NA	12	TRBJ2-7	CASSLAPSEQYF	TGTGCCAGCAGTTTAGCGCCCTCCGAGCAGTACTTC
TRBV7-9	many	TRBD2	16	TRBJ2-5	CASSLGGGTSQETQYF	TGTGCCAGCAGCTTAGGTGGCGGGACTAGCCAAGAGACCCAGTACTTC
TRBV7-2	NA	TRBD1	16	TRBJ1-2	CASSLGATGEVYGYTF	TGTGCCAGCAGCTTAGGGGCCACAGGGGAAGTCTATGGCTACACCTTC
TRBV12-3/TRBV12-4	NA	NA	14	TRBJ2-3	CASSFTGSTDTQYF	TGTGCCAGCAGTTTCACCGGGAGCACAGATACGCAGTATTTT
TRBV3-1	few	NA	14	TRBJ1-2	CASSQGRANYGYTF	TGTGCCAGCAGCCAAGGCCGAGCTAACTATGGCTACACCTTC
TRBV7-9	few	NA	15	TRBJ2-1	CASSLTRRSYNEQFF	TGTGCCAGCAGCTTAACGCGTCGCTCCTACAATGAGCAGTTCTTC
TRBV6-1	few	NA	15	TRBJ2-7	CASSDRLAVGLEQYF	TGTGCCAGCAGTGATAGGCTAGCAGTGGGTCTTGAGCAGTACTTC
TRBV20-1	few	NA	16	TRBJ1-1	CSASGRVESWNTEAFF	TGCAGTGCTAGTGGAAGGGTAGAATCTTGGAACACTGAAGCTTTCTTT
TRBV12-3/TRBV12-4	NA	NA	13	TRBJ2-7	CASSLFKGSEQYF	TGTGCCAGCAGTTTATTTAAAGGTAGCGAGCAGTACTTC
TRBV7-9	few	NA	14	TRBJ1-1	CASSPGTENTEAFF	TGTGCCAGCAGCCCTGGGACGGAGAACACTGAAGCTTTCTTT
TRBV10-1	NA	TRBD2	15	TRBJ2-2	CASSLTSVNTGELFF	TGCGCCAGCAGCCTGACTAGCGTCAACACCGGGGAGCTGTTTTTT
TRBV10-1	NA	NA	15	TRBJ2-3	CASSEGGWSTDTQYF	TGTGCCAGCAGTGAGGGGGGTTGGAGCACAGATACGCAGTATTTT
TRBV27	NA	NA	14	TRBJ2-4	CASSLSRLQNIQYF	TGTGCCAGCAGTTTATCGAGGCTGCAAAACATTCAGTACTTC
TRBV18	NA	TRBD1	15	TRBJ1-2	CACSPPPGGNYGYTF	TGTGCCTGCTCACCACCGCCAGGGGGTAACTATGGCTACACCTTC
TRBV5-1	NA	NA	16	TRBJ2-7	CASSLVVGPPSYEQYF	TGCGCCAGCAGCTTGGTCGTGGGGCCGCCCTCCTACGAGCAGTACTTC
TRBV5-1	NA	TRBD1	16	TRBJ1-6	CASSSGTGSANSPLHF	TGCGCCAGCAGCTCCGGGACAGGTTCAGCTAATTCACCCCTCCACTTT
TRBV5-4	few	NA	16	TRBJ2-1	CASSLGPDSSYNEQFF	TGTGCCAGCTCCTTGGGTCCGGATAGCTCCTACAATGAGCAGTTCTTC
TRBV5-1	many	NA	13	TRBJ2-7	CASSSSITYEQYF	TGCGCCAGCAGCTCGAGTATAACCTACGAGCAGTACTTC
TRBV5-1	NA	TRBD2	17	TRBJ2-3	CASSLAGLAGASDTQYF	TGCGCCAGCAGCTTGGCCGGACTAGCGGGAGCGTCAGATACGCAGTATTTT
TRBV5-1	NA	TRBD2	15	TRBJ2-2	CASSLGTSYTGKLFF	TGCGCCAGCAGCTTGGGGACTAGCTACACCGGGAAGCTGTTTTTT
TRBV5-1	few	TRBD1	14	TRBJ1-4	CASSQGQGGEKLFF	TGCGCCAGCAGCCAGGGACAGGGAGGAGAAAAACTGTTTTTT
TRBV21-1	NA	NA	14	TRBJ2-7	CASSNCGGAYEQYF	TGTGCCAGCAGCAACTGCGGGGGGGCTTACGAGCAGTACTTC
TRBV5-4	NA	TRBD2	16	TRBJ2-3	CAGSFVAGGQAMTQYF	TGTGCCGGCAGCTTTGTTGCGGGAGGGCAGGCAATGACGCAGTATTTT
TRBV4-1	NA	NA	13	TRBJ2-1	CASSLGWGNEQFF	TGCGCCAGCAGCCTCGGTTGGGGCAATGAGCAGTTCTTC
TRBV29-1	many	TRBD1	16	TRBJ2-2	CSVEAGTGQNTGELFF	TGCAGCGTTGAGGCAGGGACAGGGCAGAACACCGGGGAGCTGTTTTTT